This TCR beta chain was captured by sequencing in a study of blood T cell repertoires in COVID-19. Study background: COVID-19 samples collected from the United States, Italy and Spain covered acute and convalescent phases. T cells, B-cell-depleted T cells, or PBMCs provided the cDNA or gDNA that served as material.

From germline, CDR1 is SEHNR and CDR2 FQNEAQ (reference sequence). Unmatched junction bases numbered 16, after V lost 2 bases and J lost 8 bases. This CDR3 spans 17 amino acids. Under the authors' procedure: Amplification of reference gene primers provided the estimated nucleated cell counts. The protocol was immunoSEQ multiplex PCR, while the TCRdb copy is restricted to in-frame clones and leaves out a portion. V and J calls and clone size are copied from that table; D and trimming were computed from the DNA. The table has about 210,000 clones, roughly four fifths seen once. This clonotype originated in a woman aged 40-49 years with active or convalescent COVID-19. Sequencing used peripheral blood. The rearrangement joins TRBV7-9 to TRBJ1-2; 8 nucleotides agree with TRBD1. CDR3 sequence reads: CASSLSDRDRIGFGYTF. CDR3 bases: TGTGCCAGCAGCTTATCGGACCGGGACAGGATCGGCTTCGGCTACACCTTC.